Listed here are 5 T cell receptor beta chains from one sample, sequenced in a study of blood T cells in healthy people across ages (dated by TCRdb to the mid-2010s). Libraries were built with 5' RACE. The run used an Illumina HiSeq 2500. A second PCR of about 6 to 11 cycles was run with a J-beta primer mix and a sample-barcoded 5' primer. TCRdb passed the public sequencing reads through fastp at Q25 and MiXCR, retaining productive beta sequences. Entries that share a CDR3 protein sequence are merged under the most common genes and DNA. Counted in this sample were approximately 800,000 distinct CDR3 sequences; roughly 64% of them appeared once. The top ten constitute roughly 22% of the sample. Sequenced sample: blood. Source of these receptors: a man aged 30-40 years in good health.

The rearrangement links TRBV7-2 to TRBJ2-6; D gene uncertain. Germline CDR1 SGHTA, CDR2 FQGNSA. The CDR3 has 16 amino acids. Trimming cost V 4 bases and J 3 bases, with 13 bases left between them. The CDR3 region is CASSSRRVFGANVLTF. In DNA form, the CDR3 reads TGTGCCAGCAGCTCAAGAAGGGTTTTTGGGGCCAACGTCCTGACTTTC.

The chain employs TRBV6-6 and TRBJ1-2, with 8 bases lining up with TRBD1. The CDR3 sequence is 13 residues long. The germline V gene encodes CDR1 MNHNY and CDR2 SVGAGI (reference sequence). Trimming at V came to 5 bases and at J to 8 bases, leaving 7 bases not matched to a gene. CDR3 region: CASSTDRVYGYTF. The CDR3, as DNA: TGTGCCAGCAGTACGGACAGGGTCTACGGCTACACCTTC.

The V call is TRBV7-9, the J call TRBJ2-6; TRBD1 matches at 8 bases. Per germline, CDR1 SEHNR and CDR2 FQNEAQ (reference sequence). CDR3 length: 19 residues. Trimming cost V 2 bases and J 4 bases; bases outside gene matches: 13. DNA of the CDR3: TGTGCCAGCAGCTTAATCGGACAGGGAAGTTCTTCGGGGGCCAACGTCCTGACTTTC. Translating gives CASSLIGQGSSSGANVLTF.

The CDR3, as DNA: TGCAGTGCTAGAGATTCTATAGGGGAAGAGACCCAGTACTTC. Encoded protein: CSARDSIGEETQYF. The chain employs TRBV20-1 and TRBJ2-5; possibly TRBD1 for D (5 bases). From germline, CDR1 is DFQATT and CDR2 SNEGSKA (reference sequence). The CDR3 loop spans 14 amino acids. V gave up 0 bases and J gave up 3 bases, with 11 bases separating them.

J is TRBJ2-7 and V is TRBV10-3, with TRBD1 identical over 7 bases. Unmatched junction bases numbered 4, after V lost 5 bases and J lost 0 bases. This CDR3 spans 14 amino acids. The germline V gene has CDR1 ENHRY and CDR2 SYGVKD. In nucleotides, the CDR3 is TGTGCCATCAGTAACCGGGACAGCTCCTACGAGCAGTACTTC. Its protein is CAISNRDSSYEQYF.